This T cell receptor (beta chain) was profiled in a study of cytomegalovirus exposure and HLA in healthy donors. V was shortened by 2 bases and J by 7 bases, with 10 bases between the two germline ends. The germline V gene has CDR1 SGHRS and CDR2 YFSETQ. The CDR3 length is 14 residues. Whole-study results and caveats: A later analysis linked a missense DCLRE1C variant to TCR beta V- and J-gene trimming. Researchers catalogued approximately 170 TCR beta chains as cytomegalovirus-associated. Specificity for CMV antigens was confirmed in vitro for a few of the CMV-associated chains.

As regards this clone: Its target is unknown.

Primers: 60 Vbeta forward and 13 Jbeta reverse. Sequencing was performed with immunoSEQ multiplex PCR; in TCRdb, only in-frame clones are kept and a portion is missing. This table has approximately 170,000 clones, roughly 80% appearing once. The sample consisted of PBMCs. The TCR originated in a male donor in good health and CMV-seronegative. The genes are TRBV5-1 and TRBJ1-6; no definite D call. The CDR3, as DNA: TGCGCCAGCAGCTTAGAACAGTGGAATTCACCCCTCCACTTT. This encodes CASSLEQWNSPLHF.